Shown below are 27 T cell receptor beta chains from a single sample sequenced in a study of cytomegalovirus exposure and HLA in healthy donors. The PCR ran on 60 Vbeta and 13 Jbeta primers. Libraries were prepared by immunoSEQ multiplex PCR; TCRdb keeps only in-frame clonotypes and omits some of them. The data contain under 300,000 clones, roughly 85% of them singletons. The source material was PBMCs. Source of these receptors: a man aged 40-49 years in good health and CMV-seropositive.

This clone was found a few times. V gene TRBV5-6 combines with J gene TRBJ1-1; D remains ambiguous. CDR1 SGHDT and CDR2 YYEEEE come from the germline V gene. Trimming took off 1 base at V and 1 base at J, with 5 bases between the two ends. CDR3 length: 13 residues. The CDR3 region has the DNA TGTGCCAGCAGCTTGAAGCCGAACACTGAAGCTTTCTTT. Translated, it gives CASSLKPNTEAFF.

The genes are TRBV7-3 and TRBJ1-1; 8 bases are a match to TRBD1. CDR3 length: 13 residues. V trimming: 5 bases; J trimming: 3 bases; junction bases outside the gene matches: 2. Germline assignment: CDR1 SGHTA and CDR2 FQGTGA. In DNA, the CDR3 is TGTGCCAGCAGCGGACAGGGACACACTGAAGCTTTCTTT. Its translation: CASSGQGHTEAFF.

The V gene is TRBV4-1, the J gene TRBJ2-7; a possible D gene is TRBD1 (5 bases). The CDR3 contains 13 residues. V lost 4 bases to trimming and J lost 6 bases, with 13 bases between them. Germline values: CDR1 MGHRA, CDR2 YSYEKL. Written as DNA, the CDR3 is TGCGCCAGCAGCCCCCCCAGGGTAGCCGAGCAGTACTTC. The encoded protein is CASSPPRVAEQYF.

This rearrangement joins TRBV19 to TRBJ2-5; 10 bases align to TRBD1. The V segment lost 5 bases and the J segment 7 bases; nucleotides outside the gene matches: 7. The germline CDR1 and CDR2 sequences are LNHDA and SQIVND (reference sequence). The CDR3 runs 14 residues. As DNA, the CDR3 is TGTGCCAGTAGTGTAAGACAGGGGGCGGGGACCCAGTACTTC. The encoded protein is CASSVRQGAGTQYF.

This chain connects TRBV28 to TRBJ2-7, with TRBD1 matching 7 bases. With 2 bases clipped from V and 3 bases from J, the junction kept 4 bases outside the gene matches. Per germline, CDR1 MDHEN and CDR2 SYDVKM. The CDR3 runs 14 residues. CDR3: CASSLGQDIYEQYF. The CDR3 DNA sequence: TGTGCCAGCAGTTTAGGACAGGATATCTACGAGCAGTACTTC.

Here the CDR3 DNA reads TGTGCCAGTAGTATAGGGGACGGGAGTTCCTACGAGCAGTACTTC. Translation: CASSIGDGSSYEQYF. The chain uses TRBV19 and TRBJ2-7; D may be TRBD2 (6 bases). This CDR3 is built from 15 residues. V was pared by 1 base and J by 1 base, with 11 bases between. The germline CDR1 and CDR2 sequences are LNHDA and SQIVND (reference sequence).

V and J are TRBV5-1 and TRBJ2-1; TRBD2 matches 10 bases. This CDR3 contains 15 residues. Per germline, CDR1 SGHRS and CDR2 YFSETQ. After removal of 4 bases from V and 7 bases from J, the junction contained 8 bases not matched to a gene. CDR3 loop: CASSNLAGVGNEQFF. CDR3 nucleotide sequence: TGCGCCAGCAGCAACCTAGCGGGAGTAGGTAATGAGCAGTTCTTC.

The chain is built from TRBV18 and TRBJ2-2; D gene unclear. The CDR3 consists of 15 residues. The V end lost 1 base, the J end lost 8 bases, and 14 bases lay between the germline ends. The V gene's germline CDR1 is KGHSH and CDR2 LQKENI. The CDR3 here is CASSPLLPRAGELFF. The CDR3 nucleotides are TGTGCCAGCTCACCACTTCTACCTCGAGCAGGGGAGCTGTTTTTT.

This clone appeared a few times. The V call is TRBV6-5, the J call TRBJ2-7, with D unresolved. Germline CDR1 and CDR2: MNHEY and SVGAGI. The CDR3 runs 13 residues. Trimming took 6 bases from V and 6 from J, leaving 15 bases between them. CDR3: CASRPPVALEQYF. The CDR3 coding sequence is TGTGCCAGCAGGCCCCCGGTAGCCCTCGAGCAGTACTTC.

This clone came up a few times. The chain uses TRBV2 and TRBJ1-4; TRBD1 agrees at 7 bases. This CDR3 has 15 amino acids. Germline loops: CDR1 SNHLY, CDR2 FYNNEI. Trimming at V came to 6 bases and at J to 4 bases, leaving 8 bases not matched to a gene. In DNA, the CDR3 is TGTGCCAGCAGGCCCGGGACAGATGGTAATGAAAAACTGTTTTTT. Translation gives CASRPGTDGNEKLFF.

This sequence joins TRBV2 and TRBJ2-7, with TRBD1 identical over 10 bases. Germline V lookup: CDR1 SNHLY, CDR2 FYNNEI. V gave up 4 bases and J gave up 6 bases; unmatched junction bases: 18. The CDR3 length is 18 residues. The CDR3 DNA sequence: TGTGCCAGCAGTGGAGAGACAGGGGGCATGTTTTTTAGCGGCGAGCAGTACTTC. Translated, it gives CASSGETGGMFFSGEQYF.

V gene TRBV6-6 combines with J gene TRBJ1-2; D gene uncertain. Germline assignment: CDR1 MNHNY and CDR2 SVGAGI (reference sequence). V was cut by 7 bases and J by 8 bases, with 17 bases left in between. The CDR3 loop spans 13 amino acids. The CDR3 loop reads CASTPTGVEGYTF. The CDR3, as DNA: TGTGCCAGCACCCCCACCGGGGTGGAAGGCTACACCTTC.

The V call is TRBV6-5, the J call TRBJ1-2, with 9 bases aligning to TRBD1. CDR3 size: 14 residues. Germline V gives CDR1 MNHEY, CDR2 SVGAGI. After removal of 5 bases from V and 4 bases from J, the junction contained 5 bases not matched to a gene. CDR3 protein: CASSRTGASYGYTF. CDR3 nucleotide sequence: TGTGCCAGCAGTAGGACAGGGGCGAGCTATGGCTACACCTTC.

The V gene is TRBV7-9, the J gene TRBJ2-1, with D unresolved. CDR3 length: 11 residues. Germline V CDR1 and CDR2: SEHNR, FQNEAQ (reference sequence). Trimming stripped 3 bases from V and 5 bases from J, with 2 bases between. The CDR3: CASSFNNEQFF. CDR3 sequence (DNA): TGTGCCAGCAGCTTTAACAATGAGCAGTTCTTC.

The CDR3 loop reads CSVATGGGNQPQHF. The DNA of the CDR3 is TGCAGCGTTGCGACAGGGGGCGGCAATCAGCCCCAGCATTTT. This chain uses TRBV29-1 with TRBJ1-5; 10 bases are shared with TRBD1. The CDR3 covers 14 residues. The germline V gene has CDR1 SQVTM and CDR2 ANQGSEA. The trim removed 4 bases at V and 2 bases at J, leaving 2 bases unmatched.

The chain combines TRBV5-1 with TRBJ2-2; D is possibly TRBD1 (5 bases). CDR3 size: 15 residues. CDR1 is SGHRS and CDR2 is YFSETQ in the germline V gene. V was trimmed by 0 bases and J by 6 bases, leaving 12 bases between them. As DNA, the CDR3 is TGCGCCAGCAGCTTGGCGGCAGGGTTGGCCGGGGAGCTGTTTTTT. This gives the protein CASSLAAGLAGELFF.

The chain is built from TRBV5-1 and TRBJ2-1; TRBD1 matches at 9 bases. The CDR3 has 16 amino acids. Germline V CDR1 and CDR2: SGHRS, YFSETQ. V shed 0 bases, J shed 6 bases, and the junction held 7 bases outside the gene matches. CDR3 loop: CASSLGTGEVANEQFF. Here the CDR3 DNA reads TGCGCCAGCAGCTTGGGGACAGGGGAAGTGGCCAATGAGCAGTTCTTC.

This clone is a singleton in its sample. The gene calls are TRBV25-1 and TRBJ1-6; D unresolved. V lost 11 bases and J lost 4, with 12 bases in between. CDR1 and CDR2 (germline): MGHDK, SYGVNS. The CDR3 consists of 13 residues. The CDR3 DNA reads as TGTGCCGCGGAGGACGGATATAATTCACCCCTCCACTTT. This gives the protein CAAEDGYNSPLHF. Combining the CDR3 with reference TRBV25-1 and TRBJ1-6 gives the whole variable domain EADIYQTPRYLVIGTGKKITLECSQTMGHDKMYWYQQDPGMELHLIHYSYGVNSTEKGDLSSESTVSRIRTEHFPLTLESARPSHTSQYLCAAEDGYNSPLHFGNGTRLTVT.

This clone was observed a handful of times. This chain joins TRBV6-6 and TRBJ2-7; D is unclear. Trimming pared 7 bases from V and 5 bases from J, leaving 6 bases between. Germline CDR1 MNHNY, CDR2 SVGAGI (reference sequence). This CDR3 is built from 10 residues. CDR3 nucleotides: TGTGCCAGCACAGTGGACGAGCAGTACTTC. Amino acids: CASTVDEQYF.

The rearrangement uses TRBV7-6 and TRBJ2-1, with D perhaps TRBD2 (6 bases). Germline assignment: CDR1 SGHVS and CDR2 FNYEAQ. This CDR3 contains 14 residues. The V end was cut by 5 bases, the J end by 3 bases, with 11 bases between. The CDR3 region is CASSRIADYNEQFF. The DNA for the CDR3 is TGTGCCAGCAGCCGCATAGCGGACTACAATGAGCAGTTCTTC.

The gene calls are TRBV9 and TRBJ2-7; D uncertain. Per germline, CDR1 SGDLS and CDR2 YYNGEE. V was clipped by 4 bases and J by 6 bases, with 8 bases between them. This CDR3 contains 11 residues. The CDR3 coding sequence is TGTGCCAGCAGCTCCCCGTCCGAGCAGTACTTC. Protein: CASSSPSEQYF.

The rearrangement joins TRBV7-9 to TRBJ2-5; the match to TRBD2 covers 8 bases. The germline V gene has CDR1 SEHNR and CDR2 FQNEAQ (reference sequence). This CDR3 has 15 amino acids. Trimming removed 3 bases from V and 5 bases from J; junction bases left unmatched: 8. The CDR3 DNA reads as TGTGCCAGCAGCTTCGCGGGGACTAGTCTTGAGACCCAGTACTTC. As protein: CASSFAGTSLETQYF. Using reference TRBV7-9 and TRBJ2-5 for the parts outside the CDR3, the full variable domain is DTGVSQNPRHKITKRGQNVTFRCDPISEHNRLYWYRQTLGQGPEFLTYFQNEAQLEKSRLLSDRFSAERPKGSFSTLEIQRTEQGDSAMYLCASSFAGTSLETQYFGPGTRLLVL.

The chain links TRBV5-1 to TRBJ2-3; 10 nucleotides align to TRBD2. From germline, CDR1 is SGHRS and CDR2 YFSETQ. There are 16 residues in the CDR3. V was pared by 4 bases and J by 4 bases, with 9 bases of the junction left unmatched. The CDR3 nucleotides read TGCGCCAGCAGCCCCCCGGCTAGCGGGAGTTCAGATACGCAGTATTTT. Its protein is CASSPPASGSSDTQYF.

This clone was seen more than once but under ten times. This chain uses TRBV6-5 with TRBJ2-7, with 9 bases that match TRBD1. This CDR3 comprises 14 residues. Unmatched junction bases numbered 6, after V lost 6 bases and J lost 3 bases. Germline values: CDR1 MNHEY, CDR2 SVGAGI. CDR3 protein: CASRRRDRVYEQYF. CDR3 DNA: TGTGCCAGCAGGCGCCGGGACAGGGTCTACGAGCAGTACTTC.

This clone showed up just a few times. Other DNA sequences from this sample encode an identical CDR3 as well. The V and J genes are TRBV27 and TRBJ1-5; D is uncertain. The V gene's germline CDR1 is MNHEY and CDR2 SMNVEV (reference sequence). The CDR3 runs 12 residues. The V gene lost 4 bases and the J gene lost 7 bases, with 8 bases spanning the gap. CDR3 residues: CASSSPGQPQHF. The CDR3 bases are TGTGCCAGCAGTTCGCCGGGGCAGCCCCAGCATTTT.

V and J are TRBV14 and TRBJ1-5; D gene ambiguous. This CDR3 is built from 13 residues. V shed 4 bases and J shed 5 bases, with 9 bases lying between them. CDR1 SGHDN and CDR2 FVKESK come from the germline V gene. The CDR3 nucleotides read TGTGCCAGCAGCCCGAGCGTCGATCAGCCCCAGCATTTT. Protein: CASSPSVDQPQHF.

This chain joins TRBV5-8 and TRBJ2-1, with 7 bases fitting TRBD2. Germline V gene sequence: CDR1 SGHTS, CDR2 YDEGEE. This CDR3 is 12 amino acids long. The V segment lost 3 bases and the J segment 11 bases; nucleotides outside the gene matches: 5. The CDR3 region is CASSYSGTKQFF. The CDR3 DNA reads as TGTGCCAGCAGCTACTCTGGGACTAAGCAGTTCTTC.